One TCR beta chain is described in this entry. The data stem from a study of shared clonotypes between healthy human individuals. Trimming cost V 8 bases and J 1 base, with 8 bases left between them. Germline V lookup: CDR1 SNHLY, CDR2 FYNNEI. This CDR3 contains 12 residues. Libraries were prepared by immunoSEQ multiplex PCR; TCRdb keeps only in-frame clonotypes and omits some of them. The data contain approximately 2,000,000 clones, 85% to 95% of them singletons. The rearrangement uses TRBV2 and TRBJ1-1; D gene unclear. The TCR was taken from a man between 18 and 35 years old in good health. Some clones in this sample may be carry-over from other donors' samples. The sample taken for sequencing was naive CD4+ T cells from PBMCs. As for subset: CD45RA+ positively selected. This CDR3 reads CASSRPNTEAFF. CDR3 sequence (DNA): TGTGCCAGCTCCAGACCGAACACTGAAGCTTTCTTT.